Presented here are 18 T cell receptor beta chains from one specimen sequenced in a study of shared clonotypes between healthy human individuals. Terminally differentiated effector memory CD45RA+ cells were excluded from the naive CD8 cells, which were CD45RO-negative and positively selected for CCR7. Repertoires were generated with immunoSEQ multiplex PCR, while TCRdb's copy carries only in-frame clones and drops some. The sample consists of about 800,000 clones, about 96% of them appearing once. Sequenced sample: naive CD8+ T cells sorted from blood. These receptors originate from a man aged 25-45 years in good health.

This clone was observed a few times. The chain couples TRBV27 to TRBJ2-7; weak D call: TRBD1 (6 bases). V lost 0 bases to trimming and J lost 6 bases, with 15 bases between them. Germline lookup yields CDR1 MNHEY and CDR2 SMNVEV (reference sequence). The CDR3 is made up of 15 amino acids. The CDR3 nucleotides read TGTGCCAGCAGTTTATCGGTCAGGGGAGTTGGCGAGCAGTACTTC. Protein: CASSLSVRGVGEQYF.

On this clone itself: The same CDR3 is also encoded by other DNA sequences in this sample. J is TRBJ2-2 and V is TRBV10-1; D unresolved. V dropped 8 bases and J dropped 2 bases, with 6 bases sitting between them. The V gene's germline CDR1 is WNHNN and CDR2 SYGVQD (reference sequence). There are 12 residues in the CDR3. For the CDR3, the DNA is TGCGCCAGCCGGAGAAACACCGGGGAGCTGTTTTTT. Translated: CASRRNTGELFF.

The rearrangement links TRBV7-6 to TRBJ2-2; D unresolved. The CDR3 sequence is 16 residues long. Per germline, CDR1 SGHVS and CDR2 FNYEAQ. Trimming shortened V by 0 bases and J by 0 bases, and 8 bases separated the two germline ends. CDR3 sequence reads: CASSLAAYANTGELFF. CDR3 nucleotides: TGTGCCAGCAGCTTAGCGGCGTACGCGAACACCGGGGAGCTGTTTTTT.

The CDR3 nucleotides are TGCGCCAGCAGCCAATACGTGGGTGGGCAGCCCCAGCATTTT. Protein sequence: CASSQYVGGQPQHF. This chain uses TRBV4-3 with TRBJ1-5; the D is unclear. Germline V gene sequence: CDR1 LGHNA, CDR2 YSLEER. V was shortened by 2 bases and J by 7 bases, with 12 bases between the two germline ends. This CDR3 has 14 amino acids.

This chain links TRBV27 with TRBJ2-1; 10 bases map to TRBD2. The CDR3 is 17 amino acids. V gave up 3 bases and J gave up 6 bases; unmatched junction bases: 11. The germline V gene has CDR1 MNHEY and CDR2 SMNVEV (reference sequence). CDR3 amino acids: CASSLLLAGVSGNEQFF. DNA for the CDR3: TGTGCCAGCAGTTTGTTGCTAGCGGGGGTCTCGGGCAATGAGCAGTTCTTC.

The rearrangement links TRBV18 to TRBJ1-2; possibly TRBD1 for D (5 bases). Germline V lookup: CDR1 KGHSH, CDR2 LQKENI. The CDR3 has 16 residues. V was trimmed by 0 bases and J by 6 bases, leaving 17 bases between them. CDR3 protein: CASSPPSAGMVHGYTF. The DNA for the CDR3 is TGTGCCAGCTCACCACCGAGCGCAGGGATGGTGCATGGCTACACCTTC.

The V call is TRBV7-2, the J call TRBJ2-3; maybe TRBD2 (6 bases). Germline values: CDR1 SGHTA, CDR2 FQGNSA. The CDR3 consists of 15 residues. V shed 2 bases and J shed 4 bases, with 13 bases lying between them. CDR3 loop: CASSLRWGGADTQYF. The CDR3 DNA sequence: TGTGCCAGCAGCTTAAGGTGGGGCGGGGCAGATACGCAGTATTTT.

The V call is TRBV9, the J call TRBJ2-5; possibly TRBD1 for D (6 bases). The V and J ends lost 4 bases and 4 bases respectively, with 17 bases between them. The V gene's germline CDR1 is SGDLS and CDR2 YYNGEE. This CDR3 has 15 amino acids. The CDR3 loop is CASSTRTVERETQYF. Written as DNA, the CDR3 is TGTGCCAGCAGCACCAGGACAGTAGAAAGAGAGACCCAGTACTTC.

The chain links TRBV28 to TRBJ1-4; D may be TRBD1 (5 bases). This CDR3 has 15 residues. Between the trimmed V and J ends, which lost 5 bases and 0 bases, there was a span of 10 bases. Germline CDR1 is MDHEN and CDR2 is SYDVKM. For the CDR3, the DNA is TGTGCCAGCAGTCCATGGGACGCAACTAATGAAAAACTGTTTTTT. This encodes CASSPWDATNEKLFF.

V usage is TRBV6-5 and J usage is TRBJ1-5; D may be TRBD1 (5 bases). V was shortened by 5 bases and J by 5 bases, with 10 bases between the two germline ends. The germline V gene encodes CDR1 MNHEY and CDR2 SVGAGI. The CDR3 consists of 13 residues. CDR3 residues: CASSHDSHQPQHF. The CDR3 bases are TGTGCCAGCAGTCACGACAGCCATCAGCCCCAGCATTTT.

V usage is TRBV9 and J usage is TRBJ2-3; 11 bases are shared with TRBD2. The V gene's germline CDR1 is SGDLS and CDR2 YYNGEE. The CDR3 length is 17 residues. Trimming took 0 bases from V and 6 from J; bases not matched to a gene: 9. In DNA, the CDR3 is TGTGCCAGCAGCGTAGGGGATAGCGGGAGGGAGTCGGATACGCAGTATTTT. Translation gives CASSVGDSGRESDTQYF.

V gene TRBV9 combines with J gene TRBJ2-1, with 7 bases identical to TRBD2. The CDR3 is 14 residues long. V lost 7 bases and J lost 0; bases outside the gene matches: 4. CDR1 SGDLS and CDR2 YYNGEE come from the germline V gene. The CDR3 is CASATGGSYNEQFF. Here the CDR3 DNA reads TGTGCCAGCGCGACGGGAGGCTCCTACAATGAGCAGTTCTTC.

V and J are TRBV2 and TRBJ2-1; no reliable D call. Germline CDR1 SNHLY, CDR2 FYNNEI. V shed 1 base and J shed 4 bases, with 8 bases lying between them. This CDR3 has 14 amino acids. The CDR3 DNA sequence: TGTGCCAGCAGTGAAGAGGCGATATACAATGAGCAGTTCTTC. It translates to CASSEEAIYNEQFF.

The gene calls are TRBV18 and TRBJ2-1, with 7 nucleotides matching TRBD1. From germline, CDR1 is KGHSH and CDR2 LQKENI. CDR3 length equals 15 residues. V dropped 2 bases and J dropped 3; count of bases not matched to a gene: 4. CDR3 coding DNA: TGTGCCAGCTCACCAATAGGGGGCATCTACAATGAGCAGTTCTTC. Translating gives CASSPIGGIYNEQFF.

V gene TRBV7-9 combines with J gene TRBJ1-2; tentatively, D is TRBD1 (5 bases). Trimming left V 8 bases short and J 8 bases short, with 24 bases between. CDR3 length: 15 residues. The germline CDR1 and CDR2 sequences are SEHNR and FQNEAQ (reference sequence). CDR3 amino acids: CASLHEAGPVGGYTF. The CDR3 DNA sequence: TGTGCCAGCCTCCATGAAGCAGGGCCAGTGGGAGGCTACACCTTC. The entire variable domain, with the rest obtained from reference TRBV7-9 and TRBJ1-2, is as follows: DTGVSQNPRHKITKRGQNVTFRCDPISEHNRLYWYRQTLGQGPEFLTYFQNEAQLEKSRLLSDRFSAERPKGSFSTLEIQRTEQGDSAMYLCASLHEAGPVGGYTFGSGTRLTVV.

This chain's CDR3 is CASSLDLKISGRRNEQFF. CDR3 coding DNA: TGCGCCAGCAGCCTGGACCTCAAAATTAGCGGGAGGAGGAATGAGCAGTTCTTC. The chain employs TRBV5-1 and TRBJ2-1, with 10 bases matching TRBD2. CDR3 length: 18 amino acids. Germline-derived CDR1 and CDR2 are SGHRS and YFSETQ. The J segment lost 7 bases and the V segment lost 4 bases, leaving 17 bases of the junction unmatched.

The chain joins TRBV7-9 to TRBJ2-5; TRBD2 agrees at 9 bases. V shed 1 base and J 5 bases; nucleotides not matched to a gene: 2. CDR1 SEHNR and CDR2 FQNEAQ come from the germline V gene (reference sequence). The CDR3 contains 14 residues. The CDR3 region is CASSLVAGAETQYF. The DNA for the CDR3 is TGTGCCAGCAGCTTAGTAGCGGGGGCTGAGACCCAGTACTTC.

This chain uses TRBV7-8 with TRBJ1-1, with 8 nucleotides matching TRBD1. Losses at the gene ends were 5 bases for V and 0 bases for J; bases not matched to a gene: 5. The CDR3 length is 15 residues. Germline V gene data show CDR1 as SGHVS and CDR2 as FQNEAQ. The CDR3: CASSPWTGMNTEAFF. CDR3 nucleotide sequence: TGTGCCAGCAGCCCCTGGACAGGGATGAACACTGAAGCTTTCTTT.